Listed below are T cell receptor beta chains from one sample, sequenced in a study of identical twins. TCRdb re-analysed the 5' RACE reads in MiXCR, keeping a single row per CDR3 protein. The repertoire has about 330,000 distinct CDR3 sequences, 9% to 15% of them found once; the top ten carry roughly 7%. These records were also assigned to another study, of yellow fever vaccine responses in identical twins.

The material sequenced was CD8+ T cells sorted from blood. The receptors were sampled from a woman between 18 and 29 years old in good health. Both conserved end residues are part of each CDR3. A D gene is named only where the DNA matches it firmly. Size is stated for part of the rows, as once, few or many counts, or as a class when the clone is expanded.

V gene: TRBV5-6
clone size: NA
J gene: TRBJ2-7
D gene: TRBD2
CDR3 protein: CASSLNSGMTYEQYF
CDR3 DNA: TGTGCCAGCAGCTTGAATAGCGGGATGACCTACGAGCAGTACTTC

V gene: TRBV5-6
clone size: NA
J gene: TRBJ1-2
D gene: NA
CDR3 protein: CASSPPQGNYGYTF
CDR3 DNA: TGTGCCAGCAGCCCCCCACAGGGTAACTATGGCTACACCTTC

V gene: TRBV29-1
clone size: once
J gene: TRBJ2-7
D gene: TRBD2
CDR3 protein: CSVGSGASYEQYF
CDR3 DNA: TGCAGCGTTGGTAGCGGGGCCTCCTACGAGCAGTACTTC

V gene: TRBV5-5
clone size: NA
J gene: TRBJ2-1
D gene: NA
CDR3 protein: CASSLYRALYNEQFF
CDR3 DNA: TGTGCCAGCAGCTTGTACAGGGCACTCTACAATGAGCAGTTCTTC

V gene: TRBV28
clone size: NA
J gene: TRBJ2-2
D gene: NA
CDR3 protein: CASSFGYTGELFF
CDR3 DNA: TGTGCCAGCAGTTTCGGCTACACCGGGGAGCTGTTTTTT

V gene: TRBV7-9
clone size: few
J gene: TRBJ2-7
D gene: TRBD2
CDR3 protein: CASSLASGTSYEQYF
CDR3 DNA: TGTGCCAGCAGCTTAGCCAGCGGGACCTCCTACGAGCAGTACTTC

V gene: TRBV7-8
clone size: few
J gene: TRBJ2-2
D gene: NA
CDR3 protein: CASSLVGGQDGELFF
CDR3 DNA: TGTGCCAGCAGCTTAGTGGGGGGGCAAGACGGGGAGCTGTTTTTT

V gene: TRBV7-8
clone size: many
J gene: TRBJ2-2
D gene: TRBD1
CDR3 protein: CASSTERGLYTGELFF
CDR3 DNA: TGTGCCAGCAGCACAGAAAGGGGGCTTTACACCGGGGAGCTGTTTTTT

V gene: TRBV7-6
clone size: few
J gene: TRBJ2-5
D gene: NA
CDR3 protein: CASSPEVGELQETQYF
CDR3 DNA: TGTGCCAGCAGCCCCGAGGTGGGGGAGCTCCAAGAGACCCAGTACTTC

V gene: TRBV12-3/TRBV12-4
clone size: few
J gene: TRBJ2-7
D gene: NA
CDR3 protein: CASSFGARGSSYEQYF
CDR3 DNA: TGTGCCAGCAGTTTTGGGGCTAGGGGCTCCTCCTACGAGCAGTACTTC

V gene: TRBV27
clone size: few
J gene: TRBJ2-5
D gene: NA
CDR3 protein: CASSDTRGSETQYF
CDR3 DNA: TGTGCCAGCAGTGACACCAGGGGTTCAGAGACCCAGTACTTC

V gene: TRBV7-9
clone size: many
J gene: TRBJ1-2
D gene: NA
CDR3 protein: CASSFPFSGHNYGYTF
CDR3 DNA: TGTGCCAGCAGCTTCCCTTTCTCGGGACATAACTATGGCTACACCTTC

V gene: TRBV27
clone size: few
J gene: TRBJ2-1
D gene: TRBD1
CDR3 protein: CASAGDSNEQFF
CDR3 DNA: TGTGCCAGCGCCGGGGACAGCAATGAGCAGTTCTTC

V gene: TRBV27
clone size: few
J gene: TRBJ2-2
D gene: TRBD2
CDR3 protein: CASSPFQTSGRALDTGELFF
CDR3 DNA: TGTGCCAGCAGTCCCTTCCAGACTAGCGGGAGGGCCCTCGACACCGGGGAGCTGTTTTTT

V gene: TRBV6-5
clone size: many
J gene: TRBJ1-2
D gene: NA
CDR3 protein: CASSYSEGGINGYTF
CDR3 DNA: TGTGCCAGCAGTTACTCGGAGGGGGGAATTAATGGCTACACCTTC

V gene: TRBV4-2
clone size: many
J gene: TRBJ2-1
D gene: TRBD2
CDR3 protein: CASSRRTSGNNEQFF
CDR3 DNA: TGTGCCAGCAGCCGGCGGACTAGCGGGAACAATGAGCAGTTCTTC

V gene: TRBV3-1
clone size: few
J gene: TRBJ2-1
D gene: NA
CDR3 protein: CASSQVWGVDNEQFF
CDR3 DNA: TGTGCCAGCAGCCAAGTGTGGGGGGTCGACAATGAGCAGTTCTTC

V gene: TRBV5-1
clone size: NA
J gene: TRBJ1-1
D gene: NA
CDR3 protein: CASSGEGGNTEAFF
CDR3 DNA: TGCGCCAGCAGCGGGGAGGGGGGTAACACTGAAGCTTTCTTT

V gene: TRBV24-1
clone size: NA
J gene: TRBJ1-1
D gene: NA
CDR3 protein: CATSDPRTGNTEAFF
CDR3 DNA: TGTGCCACCAGTGATCCAAGGACCGGGAACACTGAAGCTTTCTTT

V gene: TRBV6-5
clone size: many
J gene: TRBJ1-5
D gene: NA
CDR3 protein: CASSYSVESFQPQHF
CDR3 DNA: TGTGCCAGCAGTTACTCGGTTGAGTCGTTTCAGCCCCAGCATTTT

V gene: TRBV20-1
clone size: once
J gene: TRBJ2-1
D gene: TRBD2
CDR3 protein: CSARGTSGSNEQFF
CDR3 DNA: TGCAGTGCTAGAGGCACTAGCGGGAGCAATGAGCAGTTCTTC

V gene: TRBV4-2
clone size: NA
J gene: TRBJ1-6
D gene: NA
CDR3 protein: CASSQYRSHREVESPLHF
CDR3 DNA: TGTGCCAGCAGCCAATATCGTAGCCACAGGGAAGTCGAATCACCCCTCCACTTT

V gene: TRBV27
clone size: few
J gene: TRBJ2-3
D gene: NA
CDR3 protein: CASKGGRWDTQYF
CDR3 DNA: TGTGCCAGCAAAGGGGGGCGGTGGGATACGCAGTATTTT